This entry lists 22 T cell receptor beta chains sequenced from one sample in a study of CD8+ T cells in alopecia areata. Following extraction, RNA underwent reverse transcription to cDNA, which served as the sequencing template. The table came from immunoSEQ multiplex PCR; TCRdb's copy has only in-frame clones and leaves some out. The sample carries over 100,000 clones, 45% to 50% recorded once. The specimen comprised CD8+ T cells sorted from blood, sampled at week 0. These receptors were obtained from a human donor with alopecia areata.

A few counts support this clone. V and J are TRBV13 and TRBJ2-5; the match to TRBD2 covers 8 bases. This CDR3 comprises 15 residues. J gave up 2 bases and V 4 bases, and 6 bases lay outside the gene matches. Germline loops: CDR1 PRHDT, CDR2 FYEKMQ (reference sequence). The CDR3 region has the DNA TGTGCCAGCAGCTCGCTAGCGGGCCTGCAAGAGACCCAGTACTTC. Its protein product is CASSSLAGLQETQYF.

The CDR3 reads CANLLAGGHYEQFF. CDR3 sequence (DNA): TGTGCCAACCTACTAGCGGGGGGCCACTATGAGCAGTTCTTC. This rearrangement joins TRBV27 to TRBJ2-1, with 12 positions matching TRBD2. The V segment lost 10 bases and the J segment 8 bases; nucleotides outside the gene matches: 9. The V gene's germline CDR1 is MNHEY and CDR2 SMNVEV (reference sequence). The CDR3 runs to 14 residues.

The rearrangement uses TRBV11-2 and TRBJ1-3; 7 bases map to TRBD1. CDR3 length: 15 amino acids. Germline V gene data show CDR1 as SGHAT and CDR2 as FQNNGV. The ends lost 5 bases at V and 3 bases at J; junction bases unmatched: 7. In DNA form, the CDR3 reads TGTGCCAGCAGCGGGGGACAGACTTATGGAAACACCATATATTTT. Protein product: CASSGGQTYGNTIYF. The full variable domain, rest sourced from reference TRBV11-2 and TRBJ1-3, is EAGVAQSPRYKIIEKRQSVAFWCNPISGHATLYWYQQILGQGPKLLIQFQNNGVVDDSQLPKDRFSAERLKGVDSTLKIQPAKLEDSAVYLCASSGGQTYGNTIYFGEGSWLTVV.

V usage is TRBV5-1 and J usage is TRBJ2-5, with 7 bases that match TRBD1. CDR1 and CDR2 (germline): SGHRS, YFSETQ. V lost 3 bases to trimming and J lost 2 bases; unmatched junction nucleotides: 10. The CDR3 covers 16 residues. The CDR3 region is CASSYMGQNLQETQYF. The DNA for the CDR3 is TGCGCCAGCAGCTATATGGGACAGAACCTTCAAGAGACCCAGTACTTC.

Many counts were recorded for this clone. The chain is built from TRBV2 and TRBJ2-3, with D perhaps matching TRBD1 or TRBD2 (5 bases each). There are 13 residues in the CDR3. V lost 5 bases and J lost 2, with 8 bases in between. Germline V gene lookup returns CDR1 SNHLY and CDR2 FYNNEI. DNA for the CDR3: TGTGCCAGCAGTACGGGGCCCACAGATACGCAGTATTTT. Its protein product is CASSTGPTDTQYF.

J is TRBJ1-1 and V is TRBV27; no firm D call. The CDR3 covers 13 residues. Germline CDR1 reads MNHEY; CDR2 reads SMNVEV (reference sequence). V shed 3 bases and J shed 4 bases, with 9 bases lying between them. The CDR3 here is CASSLVEGTEAFF. The DNA of the CDR3 is TGTGCCAGCAGTTTGGTTGAGGGCACTGAAGCTTTCTTT.

The rearrangement joins TRBV29-1 to TRBJ2-3, with TRBD2 matching 10 bases. There are 14 residues in the CDR3. Trimming cost V 8 bases and J 1 base; bases outside gene matches: 6. Germline V gene sequence: CDR1 SQVTM, CDR2 ANQGSEA. The CDR3 DNA sequence: TGCAGCTCCTGGGGGACTAGCGGCACAGATACGCAGTATTTT. It codes for CSSWGTSGTDTQYF.

This clone has just a few counts. The rearrangement uses TRBV30 and TRBJ2-7; D is uncertain. The length of the CDR3 is 12 residues. The germline V gene encodes CDR1 GTSNPN and CDR2 SVGIG (reference sequence). V was clipped by 2 bases and J by 1 base, with 6 bases between them. Written as DNA, the CDR3 is TGTGCCTGGAGTTCGAGATCCTACGAGCAGTACTTC. Amino acids: CAWSSRSYEQYF. Full variable domain (outside the CDR3, taken from reference TRBV30 and TRBJ2-7): SQTIHQWPATLVQPVGSPLSLECTVEGTSNPNLYWYRQAAGRGLQLLFYSVGIGQISSEVPQNLSASRPQDRQFILSSKKLLLSDSGFYLCAWSSRSYEQYFGPGTRLTVT.

This clone appeared a few times. The CDR3 DNA reads as TGCGCCAGCAGCCAATCTCCCGGAGGGACCTACGAGCAGTACTTC. Protein sequence: CASSQSPGGTYEQYF. The chain links TRBV4-1 to TRBJ2-7; weak D call: TRBD2 (6 bases). This CDR3 has 15 amino acids. CDR1 is MGHRA and CDR2 is YSYEKL in the germline V gene. The V gene lost 2 bases and the J gene lost 2 bases, with 13 bases spanning the gap.

This clone was observed a few times. CDR3 residues: CSVEETSGRYEQYF. CDR3 DNA sequence: TGCAGCGTTGAAGAGACTAGCGGCCGCTACGAGCAGTACTTC. This sequence joins TRBV29-1 and TRBJ2-7; TRBD2 agrees at 9 bases. There are 14 residues in the CDR3. Germline trimming cut 0 bases from V and 3 bases from J; bases unmatched to any gene: 3. CDR1 and CDR2 (germline): SQVTM, ANQGSEA.

The rearrangement links TRBV9 to TRBJ2-2, with D tentatively TRBD1 (5 bases). The V gene lost 4 bases and the J gene lost 6 bases, with 10 bases spanning the gap. This CDR3 is 13 amino acids long. In germline, CDR1 is SGDLS, CDR2 YYNGEE. DNA for the CDR3: TGTGCCAGCAGCCCAGGGATCTCCGGGGAGCTGTTTTTT. It translates to CASSPGISGELFF.

The rearrangement links TRBV7-9 to TRBJ1-2; D remains unclear. Trimming shortened V by 0 bases and J by 6 bases, and 11 bases separated the two germline ends. Germline lookup yields CDR1 SEHNR and CDR2 FQNEAQ (reference sequence). CDR3 length: 14 residues. The CDR3 protein is CASSLANQPHGYTF. The CDR3 DNA reads as TGTGCCAGCAGCTTAGCCAACCAACCGCATGGCTACACCTTC. Looking up the rest from reference TRBV7-9 and TRBJ1-2 gives the full variable domain: DTGVSQNPRHKITKRGQNVTFRCDPISEHNRLYWYRQTLGQGPEFLTYFQNEAQLEKSRLLSDRFSAERPKGSFSTLEIQRTEQGDSAMYLCASSLANQPHGYTFGSGTRLTVV.

This clone was observed a few times. V gene TRBV29-1 combines with J gene TRBJ2-1; 9 bases map to TRBD2. This CDR3 is 14 amino acids long. The J segment lost 1 base and the V segment lost 7 bases, leaving 5 bases of the junction unmatched. Germline CDR1 and CDR2: SQVTM and ANQGSEA. CDR3 region: CSALAGVSYNEQFF. The DNA of the CDR3 is TGCAGCGCCTTAGCGGGGGTTTCCTACAATGAGCAGTTCTTC.

The chain employs TRBV15 and TRBJ2-7; D gene uncertain. This CDR3 region has 14 residues. Germline CDR1 LNHNV, CDR2 YYDKDF (reference sequence). Trimming shortened V by 1 base and J by 5 bases, and 12 bases separated the two germline ends. The CDR3 DNA reads as TGTGCCACCAGCAGAGTTGCGGTCCTCCACGAGCAGTACTTC. Residues: CATSRVAVLHEQYF.

The chain joins TRBV10-3 to TRBJ2-7, with D unresolved. The V gene's germline CDR1 is ENHRY and CDR2 SYGVKD. Trimming left V 0 bases short and J 1 base short, with 4 bases between. The CDR3 is made up of 13 amino acids. CDR3 nucleotide sequence: TGTGCCATCAGTGAGTCAAGATCCTACGAGCAGTACTTC. As protein: CAISESRSYEQYF.

CDR3 in DNA: TGTGCCTGCTCCTCGGGGAACACTGAAGCTTTCTTT. It codes for CACSSGNTEAFF. The chain couples TRBV30 to TRBJ1-1, with D uncertain. The V gene lost 6 bases and the J gene lost 1 base, with 9 bases spanning the gap. In germline, CDR1 is GTSNPN, CDR2 SVGIG (reference sequence). The CDR3 sequence is 12 residues long. The full variable domain, its missing parts supplied by reference TRBV30 and TRBJ1-1, is SQTIHQWPATLVQPVGSPLSLECTVEGTSNPNLYWYRQAAGRGLQLLFYSVGIGQISSEVPQNLSASRPQDRQFILSSKKLLLSDSGFYLCACSSGNTEAFFGQGTRLTVV.

The rearrangement uses TRBV27 and TRBJ1-6; D not certain. Germline CDR1 is MNHEY and CDR2 is SMNVEV (reference sequence). CDR3 length: 15 amino acids. V shed 10 bases and J shed 0 bases, with 13 bases lying between them. The CDR3 loop reads CATQHLSSYNSPLHF. As DNA, the CDR3 is TGTGCCACGCAGCACCTGAGCTCCTATAATTCACCCCTCCACTTT.

V gene TRBV5-6 combines with J gene TRBJ2-3; D is possibly TRBD2 (5 bases). V lost 5 bases, J lost 4 bases, and 8 bases lay in between. Germline lookup yields CDR1 SGHDT and CDR2 YYEEEE. The CDR3 is made up of 12 amino acids. As DNA, the CDR3 is TGTGCCAGCAGTGACGGGGCAGATACGCAGTATTTT. Residues: CASSDGADTQYF.

The chain employs TRBV27 and TRBJ1-5; D gene uncertain. V gave up 2 bases and J gave up 0 bases, with 8 bases separating them. Germline CDR1 and CDR2: MNHEY and SMNVEV (reference sequence). The CDR3 totals 15 residues. The DNA for the CDR3 is TGTGCCAGCAGTTTAGCCGGCTATAGCAATCAGCCCCAGCATTTT. Translated: CASSLAGYSNQPQHF.

This chain links TRBV4-1 with TRBJ2-1; 9 bases fit TRBD2. V shed 1 base and J 2 bases; nucleotides not matched to a gene: 6. The CDR3 spans 17 residues. Germline V lookup: CDR1 MGHRA, CDR2 YSYEKL. CDR3 nucleotides: TGCGCCAGCAGCCAAGGCGCGGGGGGGCCCGCCTACAATGAGCAGTTCTTC. Its translation: CASSQGAGGPAYNEQFF.

This clone was seen only a few times. The chain recombines TRBV30 with TRBJ2-2, with D unresolved. Germline V gene data show CDR1 as GTSNPN and CDR2 as SVGIG (reference sequence). Trimming stripped 1 base from V and 0 bases from J, with 3 bases between. There are 13 residues in the CDR3. CDR3 loop: CAWSGANTGELFF. The CDR3 DNA reads TGTGCCTGGAGTGGCGCGAACACCGGGGAGCTGTTTTTT.

The rearrangement uses TRBV7-2 and TRBJ2-5; 10 nucleotides line up with TRBD2. With 1 base clipped from V and 5 bases from J, the junction kept 10 bases outside the gene matches. The CDR3 covers 17 residues. The germline V gene encodes CDR1 SGHTA and CDR2 FQGNSA. The CDR3 region is CASSLGVTSGVRETQYF. CDR3 coding DNA: TGTGCCAGCAGCTTAGGGGTCACTAGCGGGGTACGGGAGACCCAGTACTTC.